Presented here are 8 T cell receptor beta chains from one specimen sequenced in a study of OX40 agonist ivuxolimab in advanced cancers. The table came from immunoSEQ multiplex PCR; TCRdb's copy has only in-frame clones and leaves some out. The sample holds around 72,000 clones, 85% to 90% seen once. This material consisted of CD4+ or CD8+ T cells sorted from blood, taken in a trial of the OX40 agonist ivuxolimab. The receptors originated from an adult with an advanced solid tumor such as melanoma, head and neck, liver or kidney cancer.

The rearrangement joins TRBV21-1 to TRBJ1-2. TRBV21-1 is assigned pseudogene status. The CDR3 covers 14 residues. The CDR3 is CASSKVGANYGYTF. For the CDR3, the DNA is TGTGCCAGCAGCAAAGTCGGAGCTAACTATGGCTACACCTTC.

V and J are TRBV10-3 and TRBJ2-3, with 16 bases fitting TRBD2. Unmatched junction bases numbered 8, after V lost 6 bases and J lost 2 bases. The CDR3 sequence is 18 residues long. The germline gives CDR1 ENHRY, CDR2 SYGVKD. The CDR3 sequence: CAIRAGLAGGLATDTQYF. CDR3 sequence (DNA): TGTGCCATCAGGGCGGGACTAGCGGGAGGGTTGGCCACAGATACGCAGTATTTT.

This rearrangement joins TRBV27 to TRBJ1-5; D ambiguous. V lost 4 bases and J 4 bases, leaving 8 bases between the germline ends. The CDR3 contains 13 residues. Germline V gene lookup returns CDR1 MNHEY and CDR2 SMNVEV (reference sequence). CDR3 loop: CASSYVSNQPQHF. The DNA for the CDR3 is TGTGCCAGCAGTTACGTCAGTAATCAGCCCCAGCATTTT.

This chain links TRBV19 with TRBJ1-5; D unclear. The CDR3 has 14 amino acids. Trimming took 3 bases from V and 4 from J, leaving 10 bases between them. Germline lookup yields CDR1 LNHDA and CDR2 SQIVND (reference sequence). The CDR3 protein is CASSIKVGNQPQHF. Here the CDR3 DNA reads TGTGCCAGTAGTATTAAGGTCGGGAATCAGCCCCAGCATTTT.

V and J are TRBV6-1 and TRBJ2-7; 11 nucleotides match TRBD1. The junction had 5 bases not matched to a gene; V was cut back by 1 base and J by 3 bases. Germline CDR1 MNHNS, CDR2 SASEGT. This CDR3 contains 16 residues. CDR3 bases: TGTGCCAGCAGTGAAGTCCCCGGGACAGGGGGCTACGAGCAGTACTTC. Protein product: CASSEVPGTGGYEQYF.

The V gene is TRBV14, the J gene TRBJ2-3; unclear D gene. Trimming shortened V by 6 bases and J by 3 bases, and 16 bases separated the two germline ends. Germline CDR1 reads SGHDN; CDR2 reads FVKESK. CDR3 length: 15 amino acids. The CDR3 coding sequence is TGTGCCAGCAGTCCTCAGGCCTCCGGGACAGATACGCAGTATTTT. It codes for CASSPQASGTDTQYF.

This chain uses TRBV29-1 with TRBJ2-7; either TRBD1 or TRBD2 may supply D (6 bases each). This CDR3 spans 15 amino acids. The germline CDR1 and CDR2 sequences are SQVTM and ANQGSEA. V lost 7 bases and J 2 bases, leaving 21 bases between the germline ends. The CDR3 bases are TGCAGCGCTGTGAGGGGGAGGCATGGGACCTACGAGCAGTACTTC. Its translation: CSAVRGRHGTYEQYF.

The rearrangement links TRBV19 to TRBJ2-7; D possibly corresponds to TRBD2 (5 bases). The CDR3 totals 16 residues. V shed 1 base and J shed 6 bases, with 19 bases lying between them. Germline values: CDR1 LNHDA, CDR2 SQIVND (reference sequence). CDR3 sequence (DNA): TGTGCCAGTAGTATAGGGAGGAGGACGGCTAGAAGCGAGCAGTACTTC. Its translation: CASSIGRRTARSEQYF.